What follows is one TCR beta chain and its context. In the authors' methods: Amplification from reference gene primers served as the basis for estimated nucleated cell counts. The table came from immunoSEQ multiplex PCR; TCRdb's copy has only in-frame clones and leaves some out. V, J and clone size reflect that table, while D and trimming were determined from the DNA. The sample contains roughly 200,000 clones, around 83% of which appear only once. The data were obtained in a study of blood T cell repertoires in COVID-19. Study context: Material from acute and convalescent COVID-19 was sourced from the United States, Italy and Spain.

Germline values: CDR1 MGHRA, CDR2 YSYEKL. J was trimmed by 2 bases and V by 3 bases; bases with no gene match: 10. The CDR3 sequence is 16 residues long. The sample comprised peripheral blood. This chain connects TRBV4-1 to TRBJ2-7, with 7 bases identical to TRBD1. The sequence was obtained from a human donor in a cohort sampled during active COVID-19. The CDR3 DNA reads TGCGCCAGCAGCCAGAGATTTACAGGGGCGCCCTACGAGCAGTACTTC. This gives the protein CASSQRFTGAPYEQYF.